A single sample gave rise to the 2 T cell receptor beta chains below, sequenced in a study of blood T cell repertoires in COVID-19. Assay used: immunoSEQ multiplex PCR; TCRdb lists only in-frame clones, some missing. Of about 70,000 clones in the sample, 75% to 90% are singletons; the top ten hold roughly 4.6%. Specimen: peripheral blood. The receptors were sampled from a man at least 80 years old with acute or convalescent COVID-19.

DNA for the CDR3: TGTGCCAGCAGCCAGCGGGGGGCCAACACAGATACGCAGTATTTT. Its translation: CASSQRGANTDTQYF. The chain recombines TRBV3-1 (or the pseudogene TRBV3-2) with TRBJ2-3, with 8 bases matching TRBD2. CDR1 is LGHDT and CDR2 is YNNKEL in the germline V gene (reference sequence). Trimming took 3 bases from V and 2 from J; bases not matched to a gene: 4. This CDR3 contains 15 residues.

V and J are TRBV9 and TRBJ1-1; D is ambiguous. Between the trimmed V and J ends, which lost 2 bases and 6 bases, there was a span of 17 bases. Germline CDR1 reads SGDLS; CDR2 reads YYNGEE. The CDR3 covers 15 residues. This CDR3 is CASSVETVPSAEAFF. CDR3 nucleotides: TGTGCCAGCAGCGTGGAGACCGTACCTTCCGCTGAAGCTTTCTTT.